One sample yielded the 13 T cell receptor beta chains listed below, sequenced in a study of neurological immune-mediated disorders. TCRdb ran MiXCR on the 5' RACE reads and lists one entry per CDR3 protein. The sample lists tens of thousands of distinct CDR3 sequences, roughly 3.9% seen once, with 1.3% in the top ten. The sequenced material came from PBMCs. These receptors came from a man under 40 with multiple sclerosis.

This clonotype has a handful of counts. The chain recombines TRBV5-4 with TRBJ2-1; D may be TRBD1 or TRBD2 (5 bases each). CDR1 and CDR2 (germline): SGHNT, YYREEE (reference sequence). The CDR3 length is 13 residues. V shed 4 bases and J shed 9 bases, with 14 bases lying between them. This CDR3 reads CASSPDWGSEQFF. As DNA, the CDR3 is TGTGCCAGCAGCCCGGACTGGGGGAGTGAGCAGTTCTTC.

This clonotype came up a few times. A much larger clonotype is one base distant, so this may be a read error. This chain links TRBV15 with TRBJ1-2; D ambiguous. The V gene's germline CDR1 is LNHNV and CDR2 YYDKDF (reference sequence). V lost 0 bases, J lost 0 bases, and 5 bases lay in between. The CDR3 is 14 residues long. CDR3 loop: CATSRDRTNYGYTF. Written as DNA, the CDR3 is TGTGCCACCAGCAGAGATCGGACTAACTATGGCTACACCTTC.

This clonotype counts as medium-sized. The V call is TRBV5-1, the J call TRBJ2-3; D is tentatively TRBD1 or TRBD2 (5 bases each). Trimming removed 4 bases at V and 3 bases at J, with 21 bases between. CDR3 length equals 17 residues. Germline CDR1 and CDR2: SGHRS and YFSETQ. The CDR3 region has the DNA TGCGCCAGCAGCCCCCGGCCCTCGGGGAAGGGGACAGATACGCAGTATTTT. As protein: CASSPRPSGKGTDTQYF. The full variable domain, rest sourced from reference TRBV5-1 and TRBJ2-3, is KAGVTQTPRYLIKTRGQQVTLSCSPISGHRSVSWYQQTPGQGLQFLFEYFSETQRNKGNFPGRFSGRQFSNSRSEMNVSTLELGDSALYLCASSPRPSGKGTDTQYFGPGTRLTVL.

This clonotype was seen a handful of times. The gene calls are TRBV20-1 and TRBJ2-3; the match to TRBD2 covers 8 bases. Germline loops: CDR1 DFQATT, CDR2 SNEGSKA (reference sequence). The junction had 10 bases not matched to a gene; V was cut back by 5 bases and J by 3 bases. The CDR3 totals 15 residues. The CDR3 DNA reads TGCAGTGCTCAAAGGAGGGGACTAGGGACAGATACGCAGTATTTT. This translates into CSAQRRGLGTDTQYF.

This clonotype showed up many times. The CDR3 DNA is TGCAGTGCTAGAGATCGGACGTCACCGTACACTGAAGCTTTCTTT. Its translation: CSARDRTSPYTEAFF. The chain uses TRBV20-1 and TRBJ1-1; D is unresolved. V was pared by 0 bases and J by 3 bases, with 14 bases between. The length of the CDR3 is 15 residues. The germline V gene encodes CDR1 DFQATT and CDR2 SNEGSKA (reference sequence).

The rearrangement joins TRBV7-2 to TRBJ2-7, with 7 bases lining up with TRBD2. Germline V lookup: CDR1 SGHTA, CDR2 FQGNSA. J was trimmed by 3 bases and V by 1 base; bases with no gene match: 3. CDR3 length equals 14 residues. CDR3 DNA: TGTGCCAGCAGCTTAGTCGGGGGGAACTACGAGCAGTACTTC. The encoded protein is CASSLVGGNYEQYF.

This clonotype was found many times. The chain joins TRBV27 to TRBJ1-6; 7 positions agree with TRBD1. Germline V gives CDR1 MNHEY, CDR2 SMNVEV (reference sequence). The CDR3 is made up of 17 amino acids. Trimming at V came to 6 bases and at J to 5 bases, leaving 13 bases not matched to a gene. CDR3: CASREAQGRVDNSPLHF. CDR3 nucleotide sequence: TGTGCCAGCAGGGAGGCACAGGGGAGGGTCGATAATTCACCCCTCCACTTT.

This clonotype was found many times. At one boundary the junction diverges from the germline segment, which might be a read error. This sequence joins TRBV2 and TRBJ1-5; D perhaps matches TRBD1 (5 bases). Germline V gene data show CDR1 as SNHLY and CDR2 as FYNNEI. CDR3 length: 13 amino acids. DNA for the CDR3: TGTGCCAGCCGACACAGGAGCAATCAGCCCCAGAATTTT. Residues: CASRHRSNQPQNF.

The sample holds many counts of this clonotype. The chain uses TRBV6-5 and TRBJ1-2; 11 bases are a match to TRBD1. Germline values: CDR1 MNHEY, CDR2 SVGAGI. The CDR3 has 16 residues. V shed 0 bases, J shed 7 bases, and the junction held 7 bases outside the gene matches. The CDR3 sequence is CASSYSGTGGRGGYTF. The CDR3, as DNA: TGTGCCAGCAGTTACTCCGGGACAGGGGGAAGAGGTGGCTACACCTTC.

The table lists this clonotype with many counts. The chain is built from TRBV10-3 and TRBJ1-2; D gene unclear. Germline assignment: CDR1 ENHRY and CDR2 SYGVKD. Between the trimmed V and J ends, which lost 4 bases and 13 bases, there was a span of 13 bases. The CDR3 has 11 residues. The CDR3 region has the DNA TGTGCCATCAGTGTTGGGGTTGTTATCACCTTC. Its translation is CAISVGVVITF.

This clonotype was counted between two and nine times. This sequence joins TRBV7-6 and TRBJ1-1; no firm D call. The CDR3 has 14 residues. V was pared by 3 bases and J by 1 base, with 9 bases between. The germline V gene encodes CDR1 SGHVS and CDR2 FNYEAQ. As DNA, the CDR3 is TGTGCCAGCAGCTTGGAGGTAGGGAACACTGAAGCTTTCTTT. It yields the protein CASSLEVGNTEAFF.

This chain joins TRBV12-3 or TRBV12-4 and TRBJ2-7, with D unclear. The CDR3 totals 13 residues. Between the trimmed V and J ends, which lost 0 bases and 2 bases, there was a span of 5 bases. The DNA of the CDR3 is TGTGCCAGCAGTTTAGCTGGCCCCTACGAGCAGTACTTC. Translated: CASSLAGPYEQYF.

In its sample, this clonotype is medium-sized. This rearrangement joins TRBV6-5 to TRBJ2-3, with TRBD2 identical over 10 bases. The junction had 3 bases not matched to a gene; V was cut back by 6 bases and J by 3 bases. Germline loops: CDR1 MNHEY, CDR2 SVGAGI. The CDR3 totals 14 residues. This CDR3 reads CASSGTSATDTQYF. CDR3 DNA sequence: TGTGCCAGCAGCGGGACTAGCGCTACAGATACGCAGTATTTT.